This T cell receptor beta chain comes out of a study of CD8+ T cells in alopecia areata. Findings and caveats of the study: The study found TCR sharing across patients less clear than in mice, possibly for HLA reasons. The study found higher clonality in lesional than normal scalp, especially in alopecia totalis/universalis. Scalp sequencing captures resident alphabeta T cells of normal skin too.

The germline CDR1 and CDR2 sequences are MDHEN and SYDVKM. The trim removed 5 bases at V and 8 bases at J, leaving 5 bases unmatched. The CDR3 sequence is 12 residues long. Points on this clone: Its antigen is not identified.

After isolation, RNA underwent reverse transcription to generate cDNA as the sequencing template. The data were produced by immunoSEQ multiplex PCR, yet TCRdb's version contains in-frame clones alone and is incomplete. The repertoire holds 150,000 to 200,000 clones, around 54% seen once, with about 4.9% in the top ten. Sorting from PBMCs produced CD4+ and CD8+ T cells. The gene calls are TRBV28 and TRBJ1-2, with 7 bases lining up with TRBD1. Input material: CD4+ T cells sorted from blood. This clonotype was obtained from a human donor in good health. The CDR3 reads CASSKRTGGYTF. The DNA of the CDR3 is TGTGCCAGCAGTAAAAGGACAGGAGGCTACACCTTC.